This T cell receptor beta chain was captured by sequencing in a study of blood T cell repertoires in COVID-19. This clone was seen only once. Sequencing used immunoSEQ multiplex PCR; TCRdb keeps in-frame clones, though not all of them. The table includes fewer than 120,000 clones, over 75% detected once. The receptor's source is an elderly woman with active or convalescent COVID-19. The material sequenced was peripheral blood.

CDR3 residues: CASSFIGLAGYTQYF. Here the CDR3 DNA reads TGCGCCAGCAGCTTCATCGGACTAGCGGGTTATACGCAGTATTTT. V and J are TRBV5-1 and TRBJ2-3; 11 bases are a match to TRBD2. With V trimmed by 2 bases and J by 7 bases, 6 bases remained unmatched. Per germline, CDR1 SGHRS and CDR2 YFSETQ. CDR3 length equals 15 residues.